The 17 T cell receptor beta chains reported below all come from one sample, sequenced in a study of cytomegalovirus exposure and HLA in healthy donors. 13 Jbeta primers and 60 Vbeta primers were used for the PCR. Repertoires were generated with immunoSEQ multiplex PCR, while TCRdb's copy carries only in-frame clones and drops some. The sample lists roughly 130,000 clones, about four fifths seen once, with under 1.2% in the top ten. The specimen sequenced was PBMCs. The receptor set was obtained from a human donor in good health.

This clone was counted once. The rearrangement links TRBV2 to TRBJ1-2, with a weak D call TRBD1 (5 bases). Germline V gene lookup returns CDR1 SNHLY and CDR2 FYNNEI. The V end lost 0 bases, the J end lost 6 bases, and 14 bases lay between the germline ends. CDR3 length equals 15 residues. The CDR3 sequence is CASSEARGGRDGYTF. CDR3 DNA: TGTGCCAGCAGTGAAGCGCGCGGGGGGAGGGATGGCTACACCTTC. The full variable domain, its missing parts supplied by reference TRBV2 and TRBJ1-2, is EPEVTQTPSHQVTQMGQEVILRCVPISNHLYFYWYRQILGQKVEFLVSFYNNEISEKSEIFDDQFSVERPDGSNFTLKIRSTKLEDSAMYFCASSEARGGRDGYTFGSGTRLTVV.

In its sample, this clone was seen a few times. V is TRBV7-6 and J is TRBJ1-3; tentatively, D is TRBD1 (5 bases). The ends were cut back, 1 base at V and 7 bases at J, with 11 bases in the middle. The CDR3 is made up of 14 amino acids. From germline, CDR1 is SGHVS and CDR2 FNYEAQ. Here the CDR3 DNA reads TGTGCCAGCAGCTTAGGGGGGGACGGGAACACCATATATTTT. Translated, it gives CASSLGGDGNTIYF.

This chain connects TRBV27 to TRBJ1-1, with TRBD1 identical over 8 bases. The CDR3 length is 14 residues. With V trimmed by 7 bases and J by 5 bases, 9 bases remained unmatched. Germline values: CDR1 MNHEY, CDR2 SMNVEV (reference sequence). The CDR3, as DNA: TGTGCCAGCACCGAACGACAGGGGTTGACTGAAGCTTTCTTT. Translated, it gives CASTERQGLTEAFF.

This chain joins TRBV5-1 and TRBJ1-4; no firm D call. V lost 2 bases to trimming and J lost 0 bases, with 8 bases between them. The germline V gene has CDR1 SGHRS and CDR2 YFSETQ. This CDR3 has 15 amino acids. The CDR3 sequence is CASSFIPTTNEKLFF. CDR3 nucleotides: TGCGCCAGCAGCTTCATCCCCACAACTAATGAAAAACTGTTTTTT.

Of note for this clone: The junction shows a germline mismatch at one end, possibly a read error. The chain combines TRBV6-6 with TRBJ2-2, with unresolved D. The CDR3 sequence is 16 residues long. Germline V gene lookup returns CDR1 MNHNY and CDR2 SVGAGI (reference sequence). CDR3 in DNA: TGTGCCAGCATTTACTTCTCCTCCGCGAACACCGGGGAGCTGTTTTTT. It encodes CASIYFSSANTGELFF.

V and J are TRBV2 and TRBJ1-5; no clear D gene. The CDR3 has 12 residues. The V gene lost 4 bases and the J gene lost 9 bases, with 10 bases spanning the gap. Germline-derived CDR1 and CDR2 are SNHLY and FYNNEI. CDR3 sequence: CASSVQSRPQHF. In DNA, the CDR3 is TGTGCCAGCAGTGTACAGAGTCGGCCCCAGCATTTT. The entire variable domain, with the rest obtained from reference TRBV2 and TRBJ1-5, is as follows: EPEVTQTPSHQVTQMGQEVILRCVPISNHLYFYWYRQILGQKVEFLVSFYNNEISEKSEIFDDQFSVERPDGSNFTLKIRSTKLEDSAMYFCASSVQSRPQHFGDGTRLSIL.

The V gene is TRBV6-1, the J gene TRBJ1-1; 8 bases line up with TRBD1. From germline, CDR1 is MNHNS and CDR2 SASEGT. The CDR3 contains 15 residues. V trimming: 7 bases; J trimming: 0 bases; junction bases outside the gene matches: 7. The CDR3 loop is CASTIDRGMNTEAFF. The CDR3 DNA follows: TGTGCCAGCACCATCGACAGGGGAATGAACACTGAAGCTTTCTTT.

This chain connects TRBV30 to TRBJ1-1; D is unclear. The CDR3 extends over 11 amino acids. CDR1 and CDR2 (germline): GTSNPN, SVGIG (reference sequence). Trimming left V 5 bases short and J 6 bases short, with 10 bases between. For the CDR3, the DNA is TGTGCCTGGTCCGGAGCGGCTGAAGCTTTCTTT. This translates into CAWSGAAEAFF.

The rearrangement joins TRBV6-5 to TRBJ2-3, with TRBD2 matching over 10 bases. CDR3 size: 14 residues. J gave up 2 bases and V 6 bases, and 2 bases lay outside the gene matches. CDR1 MNHEY and CDR2 SVGAGI come from the germline V gene. The CDR3 nucleotides read TGTGCCAGCAGCGGACTAGCGGACACAGATACGCAGTATTTT. This gives the protein CASSGLADTDTQYF.

The chain joins TRBV6-5 to TRBJ1-1; D is unclear. CDR1 is MNHEY and CDR2 is SVGAGI in the germline V gene. The CDR3 is 14 residues long. Trimming removed 2 bases at V and 5 bases at J, with 12 bases between. CDR3 amino acids: CASSYQGSRTEAFF. CDR3 bases: TGTGCCAGCAGTTACCAAGGGAGCAGGACTGAAGCTTTCTTT.

The chain joins TRBV14 to TRBJ2-1, with 13 nucleotides matching TRBD2. CDR1 is SGHDN and CDR2 is FVKESK in the germline V gene. V gave up 4 bases and J gave up 6 bases; unmatched junction bases: 6. This CDR3 is 16 amino acids long. The CDR3 DNA is TGTGCCAGCAGCCCACCACTAGCGGGAGGGTCCAATGAGCAGTTCTTC. This translates into CASSPPLAGGSNEQFF.

This clone was seen a single time. The gene calls are TRBV7-9 and TRBJ2-7; D unresolved. The CDR3 runs to 13 residues. Per the germline V gene, CDR1 is SEHNR and CDR2 is FQNEAQ (reference sequence). Trimming took off 2 bases at V and 4 bases at J, with 9 bases between the two ends. CDR3 nucleotides: TGTGCCAGCAGCTTACTTGGAGAATACGAGCAGTACTTC. Protein: CASSLLGEYEQYF.

This chain connects TRBV5-6 to TRBJ2-1; 11 bases match TRBD2. The CDR3 is made up of 15 amino acids. V trimming: 1 base; J trimming: 7 bases; junction bases outside the gene matches: 4. Germline CDR1 SGHDT, CDR2 YYEEEE. CDR3: CASSLLLAGVNEQFF. The CDR3, as DNA: TGTGCCAGCAGCTTGCTACTAGCGGGAGTTAATGAGCAGTTCTTC.

This chain uses TRBV5-1 with TRBJ2-1; 7 bases fit TRBD1. The germline V gene has CDR1 SGHRS and CDR2 YFSETQ. The length of the CDR3 is 15 residues. The ends lost 6 bases at V and 3 bases at J; junction bases unmatched: 9. The CDR3 DNA follows: TGCGCCAGCACCCCCTTGGCAGGGGGCTACAATGAGCAGTTCTTC. Amino acids: CASTPLAGGYNEQFF.

About this clone itself: Other nucleotide sequences from this sample produce the same CDR3. The chain employs TRBV9 and TRBJ1-2; perhaps TRBD1 as D (6 bases). CDR3 length: 14 residues. Per the germline V gene, CDR1 is SGDLS and CDR2 is YYNGEE. V shed 2 bases and J shed 0 bases, with 8 bases lying between them. Written as DNA, the CDR3 is TGTGCCAGCAGCGTTGGACAGTCTAACTATGGCTACACCTTC. Its protein is CASSVGQSNYGYTF.

The chain joins TRBV28 to TRBJ2-2, with 12 bases lining up with TRBD2. The CDR3 totals 15 residues. Germline V CDR1 and CDR2: MDHEN, SYDVKM. V lost 6 bases, J lost 4 bases, and 3 bases stayed unmatched. The CDR3 coding sequence is TGTGCCAGCAGGCCGACTAGCGGGGGCACCGGGGAGCTGTTTTTT. Translating gives CASRPTSGGTGELFF.

This rearrangement joins TRBV14 to TRBJ2-2, with D perhaps matching TRBD2 (6 bases). The CDR3 runs 15 residues. Germline V lookup: CDR1 SGHDN, CDR2 FVKESK. Trimming removed 4 bases from V and 5 bases from J, with 14 bases in between. The CDR3 DNA sequence: TGTGCCAGCAGCCCCCACGGGGGATGGACCGGGGAGCTGTTTTTT. Amino acids: CASSPHGGWTGELFF.